These 29 T cell receptor beta chains were sequenced from one sample in a study of T cell responses to AZD1222 COVID-19 vaccine. The repertoire was sequenced with immunoSEQ multiplex PCR; TCRdb's copy has only in-frame clones and lacks some. The sample contains about 54,000 clones, nearly 90% of which appear only once. Sample: peripheral blood, taken on day 0 of AZD1222 vaccination. Source of these receptors: an adult in good health.

The chain couples TRBV14 to TRBJ2-6; possibly TRBD1 or TRBD2 for D (5 bases each). Germline CDR1 and CDR2: SGHDN and FVKESK. V was shortened by 4 bases and J by 1 base, with 17 bases between the two germline ends. CDR3 size: 18 residues. The CDR3 here is CASSRAGTWGSGANVLTF. The CDR3, as DNA: TGTGCCAGCAGCCGAGCAGGGACCTGGGGGTCTGGGGCCAACGTCCTGACTTTC.

This clone was detected once. This chain joins TRBV28 and TRBJ1-6, with D possibly TRBD1 on 5 matching bases. Germline loops: CDR1 MDHEN, CDR2 SYDVKM. Trimming pared 8 bases from V and 6 bases from J, leaving 17 bases between. The CDR3 has 15 amino acids. The CDR3 is CASDSQGGGNSPLHF. The CDR3, as DNA: TGTGCCAGCGATAGTCAGGGTGGGGGTAATTCACCCCTCCACTTT.

This sequence joins TRBV5-8 and TRBJ2-7; D may correspond to TRBD1 or TRBD2 (5 bases each). In germline, CDR1 is SGHTS, CDR2 YDEGEE. This CDR3 region has 12 residues. V lost 0 bases, J lost 4 bases, and 5 bases lay in between. CDR3 sequence (DNA): TGTGCCAGCAGCTTGGGGGGGTACGAGCAGTACTTC. Translation gives CASSLGGYEQYF.

The chain uses TRBV13 and TRBJ1-1, with D hard to call. This CDR3 is 12 amino acids long. Germline assignment: CDR1 PRHDT and CDR2 FYEKMQ (reference sequence). V dropped 1 base and J dropped 0 bases, with 0 bases sitting between them. The CDR3: CASSLVNTEAFF. CDR3 sequence (DNA): TGTGCCAGCAGCTTAGTGAACACTGAAGCTTTCTTT.

The chain links TRBV6-6 to TRBJ2-6; TRBD1 is a possible D gene (8 bases). Germline lookup yields CDR1 MNHNY and CDR2 SVGAGI (reference sequence). The CDR3 extends over 18 amino acids. The ends were cut back, 5 bases at V and 0 bases at J, with 17 bases in the middle. Here the CDR3 reads CASSQGAGAISGANVLTF. CDR3 nucleotides: TGTGCCAGCAGTCAGGGGGCGGGGGCTATCTCTGGGGCCAACGTCCTGACTTTC.

The chain links TRBV19 to TRBJ1-1; TRBD1 is a possible D gene (6 bases). Germline V CDR1 and CDR2: LNHDA, SQIVND (reference sequence). V lost 5 bases and J lost 0, with 25 bases in between. This CDR3 is built from 19 residues. CDR3 in amino acids: CASSPTLGGSIGVNTEAFF. The CDR3 DNA sequence: TGTGCCAGTAGTCCGACCCTCGGGGGCTCTATCGGTGTGAACACTGAAGCTTTCTTT.

The rearrangement links TRBV11-2 to TRBJ2-6, with a weak D call TRBD2 (5 bases). Germline lookup yields CDR1 SGHAT and CDR2 FQNNGV. This CDR3 is built from 17 residues. V gave up 5 bases and J gave up 2 bases, with 16 bases separating them. The CDR3 region is CASSLRTPTAGANVLTF. The CDR3 DNA reads as TGTGCCAGCAGCCTAAGGACTCCGACGGCTGGGGCCAACGTCCTGACTTTC.

This clone occurred once. The rearrangement uses TRBV27 and TRBJ1-5; weak D call: TRBD1 (5 bases). CDR3 length equals 16 residues. Germline CDR1 is MNHEY and CDR2 is SMNVEV (reference sequence). V was trimmed by 4 bases and J by 4 bases, leaving 17 bases between them. The CDR3, as DNA: TGTGCCAGCAGTTCCAACTTGGACAATCGTAATCAGCCCCAGCATTTT. As protein: CASSSNLDNRNQPQHF.

The chain recombines TRBV5-1 with TRBJ2-7; D possibly corresponds to TRBD2 (6 bases). V gave up 0 bases and J gave up 4 bases, with 14 bases separating them. The CDR3 covers 15 residues. Germline CDR1 SGHRS, CDR2 YFSETQ. The CDR3 spells CASSLDGQGGYEQYF. CDR3 sequence (DNA): TGCGCCAGCAGCTTGGATGGACAAGGAGGGTACGAGCAGTACTTC.

This clone was observed a few times. This sequence joins TRBV30 and TRBJ1-2; D is uncertain. Germline CDR1 and CDR2: GTSNPN and SVGIG (reference sequence). The CDR3 runs to 11 residues. Trimming pared 0 bases from V and 8 bases from J, leaving 7 bases between. The chain's CDR3 is CAWSVRVGYTF. Written as DNA, the CDR3 is TGTGCCTGGAGTGTTCGCGTGGGCTACACCTTC.

The CDR3 sequence is CASSYRGRSYEQYF. The CDR3 DNA reads as TGTGCCAGCAGTTACAGGGGTCGGTCCTACGAGCAGTACTTC. This chain uses TRBV6-5 with TRBJ2-7; the D gene is possibly TRBD1 (5 bases). Germline V gene sequence: CDR1 MNHEY, CDR2 SVGAGI. The V and J ends lost 2 bases and 1 base respectively, with 9 bases between them. CDR3 size: 14 residues.

This chain uses TRBV18 with TRBJ1-1, with a tentative D call TRBD1 (6 bases). The germline gives CDR1 KGHSH, CDR2 LQKENI. Trimming took 4 bases from V and 1 from J, leaving 13 bases between them. This CDR3 comprises 15 residues. CDR3 nucleotide sequence: TGTGCCAGCTCACAGAACAGGGCCGGGAACACTGAAGCTTTCTTT. It is translated as CASSQNRAGNTEAFF.

The rearrangement uses TRBV29-1 and TRBJ2-1; 7 nucleotides agree with TRBD1. The trim removed 6 bases at V and 3 bases at J, leaving 2 bases unmatched. Germline assignment: CDR1 SQVTM and CDR2 ANQGSEA. CDR3 length: 12 residues. Here the CDR3 reads CSVRQGYNEQFF. The CDR3 DNA sequence: TGCAGCGTCAGACAGGGCTACAATGAGCAGTTCTTC.

J is TRBJ1-2 and V is TRBV19, with 8 bases lining up with TRBD1. Trimming cost V 0 bases and J 4 bases; bases outside gene matches: 10. Germline V gene sequence: CDR1 LNHDA, CDR2 SQIVND (reference sequence). This CDR3 has 17 residues. The CDR3 sequence is CASSIEWKAGGSYGYTF. CDR3 DNA: TGTGCCAGTAGTATAGAATGGAAGGCAGGGGGCTCCTATGGCTACACCTTC.

The CDR3 reads CASISGDRVGGELFF. The CDR3 nucleotides are TGTGCCAGCATCTCCGGGGACAGGGTCGGCGGGGAGCTGTTTTTT. The J gene is TRBJ2-2, the V gene TRBV6-5; TRBD1 agrees at 9 bases. V was clipped by 7 bases and J by 7 bases; unmatched bases: 10. Germline CDR1 MNHEY, CDR2 SVGAGI. This CDR3 contains 15 residues.

The chain carries TRBV10-2 and TRBJ1-4; 7 bases are a match to TRBD1. Germline V gene sequence: CDR1 WSHSY, CDR2 SAAADI. This CDR3 region has 13 residues. Trimming removed 7 bases from V and 7 bases from J; junction bases left unmatched: 6. CDR3 nucleotide sequence: TGCGCCAGCACTGACAGGGAGGGTGAAAAACTGTTTTTT. The encoded protein is CASTDREGEKLFF.

This chain connects TRBV27 to TRBJ1-1, with D possibly TRBD1 on 5 matching bases. CDR1 is MNHEY, CDR2 SMNVEV, per germline (reference sequence). CDR3 length equals 15 residues. V gave up 1 base and J gave up 0 bases, with 9 bases separating them. CDR3 region: CASSLFSGMNTEAFF. CDR3 nucleotide sequence: TGTGCCAGCAGTTTATTTTCAGGGATGAACACTGAAGCTTTCTTT.

The V gene is TRBV9, the J gene TRBJ1-1; D possibly corresponds to TRBD1 (6 bases). The CDR3 sequence is 15 residues long. The germline V and J ends were trimmed by 4 bases and 5 bases, with 18 bases remaining between them. CDR1 and CDR2 from the germline V gene are SGDLS and YYNGEE. The chain's CDR3 is CASSTGSLAGTEAFF. In DNA, the CDR3 is TGTGCCAGCAGCACAGGGTCATTGGCGGGGACTGAAGCTTTCTTT. The full variable domain, with the rest looked up from reference TRBV9 and TRBJ1-1, is DSGVTQTPKHLITATGQRVTLRCSPRSGDLSVYWYQQSLDQGLQFLIQYYNGEERAKGNILERFSAQQFPDLHSELNLSSLELGDSALYFCASSTGSLAGTEAFFGQGTRLTVV.

The J gene is TRBJ2-5, the V gene TRBV4-3; 10 bases line up with TRBD2. After removal of 4 bases from V and 4 bases from J, the junction contained 6 bases not matched to a gene. Germline V gene lookup returns CDR1 LGHNA and CDR2 YSLEER. This CDR3 is 15 amino acids long. This CDR3 reads CASSPSSGGAETQYF. The DNA for the CDR3 is TGCGCCAGCAGCCCATCTAGCGGGGGCGCAGAGACCCAGTACTTC.

The chain is built from TRBV14 and TRBJ2-3, with TRBD2 matching 12 bases. After removal of 8 bases from V and 5 bases from J, the junction contained 2 bases not matched to a gene. CDR1 SGHDN and CDR2 FVKESK come from the germline V gene. This CDR3 is 13 amino acids long. In nucleotides, the CDR3 is TGTGCCAGCGAACTAGCGGGGGGAGATACGCAGTATTTT. This encodes CASELAGGDTQYF.

This clone was picked up a small number of times. In nucleotides, the CDR3 is TGTGCCAGCAGCACCCCTCGGGCAGGGGGGAACACCATATATTTT. Its translation is CASSTPRAGGNTIYF. This chain connects TRBV7-2 to TRBJ1-3, with 7 bases lining up with TRBD1. Germline V CDR1 and CDR2: SGHTA, FQGNSA. After removal of 5 bases from V and 7 bases from J, the junction contained 11 bases not matched to a gene. The CDR3 has 15 amino acids.

The gene calls are TRBV7-9 and TRBJ1-1, with D unresolved. Germline V gene lookup returns CDR1 SEHNR and CDR2 FQNEAQ (reference sequence). The V and J ends lost 0 bases and 0 bases respectively, with 2 bases between them. The CDR3 has 13 residues. The CDR3 DNA sequence: TGTGCCAGCAGCTTAGCTTTGAACACTGAAGCTTTCTTT. This codes for CASSLALNTEAFF.

The chain has TRBV4-3 and TRBJ1-1; TRBD1 aligns across 9 bases. The CDR3 contains 15 residues. V lost 6 bases to trimming and J lost 3 bases; unmatched junction nucleotides: 8. CDR1 and CDR2 from the germline V gene are LGHNA and YSLEER. In DNA form, the CDR3 reads TGCGCCAGCAGACATCAGGACAGGGGACACACTGAAGCTTTCTTT. Translating gives CASRHQDRGHTEAFF.

This CDR3 is CATRRGQGPYEQYF. The DNA for the CDR3 is TGTGCCACTCGGCGGGGACAGGGCCCCTACGAGCAGTACTTC. This chain joins TRBV10-3 and TRBJ2-7, with 9 bases identical to TRBD1. Germline trimming cut 10 bases from V and 2 bases from J; bases unmatched to any gene: 9. The CDR3 is made up of 14 amino acids. CDR1 is ENHRY, CDR2 SYGVKD, per germline.

Only a few counts were recorded for this clone. The chain carries TRBV7-2 and TRBJ1-4; the match to TRBD1 covers 8 bases. The CDR3 has 14 amino acids. In germline, CDR1 is SGHTA, CDR2 FQGNSA. The V segment lost 4 bases and the J segment 8 bases; nucleotides outside the gene matches: 6. This CDR3 is CASSSRGQGEKLFF. The CDR3 DNA sequence: TGTGCCAGCAGCTCCAGGGGGCAAGGAGAAAAACTGTTTTTT.

The V call is TRBV7-2, the J call TRBJ1-5; D is uncertain. The CDR3 is 14 amino acids. V was cut by 2 bases and J by 6 bases, with 11 bases left in between. The germline V gene encodes CDR1 SGHTA and CDR2 FQGNSA. This chain's CDR3 is CASSLPGSGQPQHF. The CDR3 coding sequence is TGTGCCAGCAGCTTACCGGGGAGTGGTCAGCCCCAGCATTTT.

The chain has TRBV6-5 and TRBJ1-5, with TRBD1 matching 8 bases. CDR3 length: 15 amino acids. CDR1 and CDR2 (germline): MNHEY, SVGAGI. Losses at the gene ends were 6 bases for V and 3 bases for J; bases not matched to a gene: 7. The CDR3 region has the DNA TGTGCCAGCAGGAGGACAGGGTTCCCCAATCAGCCCCAGCATTTT. It specifies CASRRTGFPNQPQHF.

V usage is TRBV2 and J usage is TRBJ1-1; D unclear. The CDR3 has 12 residues. The V end was cut by 8 bases, the J end by 3 bases, with 10 bases between. The germline gives CDR1 SNHLY, CDR2 FYNNEI. CDR3 sequence reads: CASRPGHTEAFF. The CDR3 DNA reads TGTGCCAGCCGACCAGGACACACTGAAGCTTTCTTT.

J is TRBJ1-5 and V is TRBV12-5, with D possibly being TRBD1 (6 bases). Trimming pared 1 base from V and 2 bases from J, leaving 15 bases between. The CDR3 length is 17 residues. Germline-derived CDR1 and CDR2 are LGHNT and FRNRAP. CDR3 DNA sequence: TGTGCTAGTGGTTTGGGTCCGACAGGACCGGGCAATCAGCCCCAGCATTTT. Its protein product is CASGLGPTGPGNQPQHF.